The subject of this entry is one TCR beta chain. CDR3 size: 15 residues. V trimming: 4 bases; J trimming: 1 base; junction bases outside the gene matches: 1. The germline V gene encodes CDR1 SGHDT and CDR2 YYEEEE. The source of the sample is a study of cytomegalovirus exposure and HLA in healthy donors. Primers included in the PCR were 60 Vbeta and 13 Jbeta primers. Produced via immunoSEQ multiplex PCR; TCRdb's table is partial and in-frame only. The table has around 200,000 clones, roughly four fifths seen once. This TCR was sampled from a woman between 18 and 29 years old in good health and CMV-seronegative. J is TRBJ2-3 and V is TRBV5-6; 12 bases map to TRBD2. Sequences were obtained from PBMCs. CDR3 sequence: CASSRLAGGTDTQYF. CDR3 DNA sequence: TGTGCCAGCAGCAGACTAGCGGGGGGCACAGATACGCAGTATTTT.